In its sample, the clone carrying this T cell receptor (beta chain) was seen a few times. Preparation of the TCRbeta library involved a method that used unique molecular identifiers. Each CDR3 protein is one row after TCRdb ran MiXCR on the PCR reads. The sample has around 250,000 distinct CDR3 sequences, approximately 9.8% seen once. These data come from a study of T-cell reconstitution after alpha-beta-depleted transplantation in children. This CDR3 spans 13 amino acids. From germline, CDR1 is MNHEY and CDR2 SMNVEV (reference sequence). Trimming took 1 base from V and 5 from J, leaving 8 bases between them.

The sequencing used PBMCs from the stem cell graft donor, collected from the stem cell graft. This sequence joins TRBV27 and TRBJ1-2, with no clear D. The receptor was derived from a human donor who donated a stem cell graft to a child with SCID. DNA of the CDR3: TGTGCCAGCAGTTTATTACCCGAATATGGCTACACCTTC. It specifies CASSLLPEYGYTF.